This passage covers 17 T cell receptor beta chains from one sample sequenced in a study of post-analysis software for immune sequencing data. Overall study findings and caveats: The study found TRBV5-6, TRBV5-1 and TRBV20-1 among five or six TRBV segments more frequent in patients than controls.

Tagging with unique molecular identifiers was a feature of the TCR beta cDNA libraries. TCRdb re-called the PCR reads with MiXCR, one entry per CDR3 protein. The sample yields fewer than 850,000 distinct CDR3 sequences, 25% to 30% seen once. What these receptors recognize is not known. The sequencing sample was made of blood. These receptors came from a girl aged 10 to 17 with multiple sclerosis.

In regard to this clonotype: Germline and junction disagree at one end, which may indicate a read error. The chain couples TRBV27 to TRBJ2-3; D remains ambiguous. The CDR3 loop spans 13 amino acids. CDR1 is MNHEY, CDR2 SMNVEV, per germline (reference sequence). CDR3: CASSLATTDTRYF. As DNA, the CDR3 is TGTGCCAGCAGTTTGGCCACCACAGATACGCGGTATTTT.

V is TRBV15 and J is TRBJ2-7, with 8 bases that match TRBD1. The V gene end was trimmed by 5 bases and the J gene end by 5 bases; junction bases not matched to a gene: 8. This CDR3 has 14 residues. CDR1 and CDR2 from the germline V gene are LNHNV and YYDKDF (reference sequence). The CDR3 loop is CATSAGQGGNEQYF. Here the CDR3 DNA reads TGTGCCACCAGCGCAGGACAGGGCGGCAACGAGCAGTACTTC.

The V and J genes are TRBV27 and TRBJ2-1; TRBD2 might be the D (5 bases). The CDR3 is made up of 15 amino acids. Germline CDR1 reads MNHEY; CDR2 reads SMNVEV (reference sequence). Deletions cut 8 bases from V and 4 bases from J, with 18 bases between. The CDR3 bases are TGTGCCAGCCTTGCGGGCCTCGGCGGGTACAATGAGCAGTTCTTC. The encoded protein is CASLAGLGGYNEQFF.

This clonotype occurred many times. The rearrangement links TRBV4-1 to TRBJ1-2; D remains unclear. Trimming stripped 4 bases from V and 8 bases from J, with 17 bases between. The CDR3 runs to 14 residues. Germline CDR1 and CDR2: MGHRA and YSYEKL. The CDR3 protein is CASSLQLGLGGYTF. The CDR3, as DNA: TGCGCCAGCAGCCTCCAATTGGGCTTGGGCGGCTACACCTTC.

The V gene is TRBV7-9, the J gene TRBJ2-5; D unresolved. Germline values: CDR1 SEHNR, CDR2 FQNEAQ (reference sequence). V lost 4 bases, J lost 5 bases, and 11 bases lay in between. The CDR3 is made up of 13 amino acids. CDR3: CASSSPLGETQYF. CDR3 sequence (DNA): TGTGCCAGCAGCTCCCCCCTCGGGGAGACCCAGTACTTC. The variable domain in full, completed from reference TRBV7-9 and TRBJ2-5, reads DTGVSQNPRHKITKRGQNVTFRCDPISEHNRLYWYRQTLGQGPEFLTYFQNEAQLEKSRLLSDRFSAERPKGSFSTLEIQRTEQGDSAMYLCASSSPLGETQYFGPGTRLLVL.

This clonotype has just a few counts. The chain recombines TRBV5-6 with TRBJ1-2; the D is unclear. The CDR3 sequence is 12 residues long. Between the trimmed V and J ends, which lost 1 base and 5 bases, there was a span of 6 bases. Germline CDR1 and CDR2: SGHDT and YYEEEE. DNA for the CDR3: TGTGCCAGCAGCTTGCCTCAGTATGGCTACACCTTC. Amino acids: CASSLPQYGYTF.

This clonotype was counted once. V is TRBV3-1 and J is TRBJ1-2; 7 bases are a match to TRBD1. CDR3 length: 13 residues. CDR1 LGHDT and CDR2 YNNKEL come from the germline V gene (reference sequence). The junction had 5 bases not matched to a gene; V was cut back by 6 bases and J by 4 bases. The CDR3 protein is CASRGGTAYGYTF. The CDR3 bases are TGTGCCAGCAGAGGGGGGACAGCCTATGGCTACACCTTC.

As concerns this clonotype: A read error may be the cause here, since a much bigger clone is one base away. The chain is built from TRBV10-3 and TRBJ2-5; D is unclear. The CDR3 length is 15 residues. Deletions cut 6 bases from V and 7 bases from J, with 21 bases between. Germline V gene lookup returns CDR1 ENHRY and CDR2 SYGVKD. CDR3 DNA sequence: TGTGCCATCAGCGGCCCCCGCGGCGAGTGGGGGACCCAGTACTTC. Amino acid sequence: CAISGPRGEWGTQYF.

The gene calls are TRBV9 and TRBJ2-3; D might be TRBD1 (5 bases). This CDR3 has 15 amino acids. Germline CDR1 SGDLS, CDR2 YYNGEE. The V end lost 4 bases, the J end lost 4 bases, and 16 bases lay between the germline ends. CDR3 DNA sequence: TGTGCCAGCAGCCCCCGGTCAGGGTCCCCAGATACGCAGTATTTT. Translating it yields CASSPRSGSPDTQYF.

This chain's CDR3 is CASKRALLSSYEQYF. CDR3 coding DNA: TGTGCCAGCAAAAGAGCTTTACTTAGCTCCTACGAGCAGTACTTC. V and J are TRBV6-5 and TRBJ2-7; D is uncertain. The germline CDR1 and CDR2 sequences are MNHEY and SVGAGI. CDR3 length: 15 amino acids. Trimming shortened V by 7 bases and J by 0 bases, and 16 bases separated the two germline ends.

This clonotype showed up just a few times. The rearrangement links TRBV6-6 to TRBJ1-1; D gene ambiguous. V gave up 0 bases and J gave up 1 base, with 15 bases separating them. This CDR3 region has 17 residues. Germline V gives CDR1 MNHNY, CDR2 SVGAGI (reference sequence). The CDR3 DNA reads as TGTGCCAGCAGTTACTCAAAAGGACCAGGCCCGAACACTGAAGCTTTCTTT. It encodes CASSYSKGPGPNTEAFF.

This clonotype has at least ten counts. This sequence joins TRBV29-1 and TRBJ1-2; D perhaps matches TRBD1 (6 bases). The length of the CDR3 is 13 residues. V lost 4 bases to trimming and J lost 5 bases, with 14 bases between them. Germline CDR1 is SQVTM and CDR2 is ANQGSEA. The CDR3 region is CSVGERGGYGYTF. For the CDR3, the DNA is TGCAGCGTTGGAGAGAGAGGGGGATATGGCTACACCTTC. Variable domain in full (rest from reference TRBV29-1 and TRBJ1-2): SAVISQKPSRDICQRGTSLTIQCQVDSQVTMMFWYRQQPGQSLTLIATANQGSEATYESGFVIDKFPISRPNLTFSTLTVSNMSPEDSSIYLCSVGERGGYGYTFGSGTRLTVV.

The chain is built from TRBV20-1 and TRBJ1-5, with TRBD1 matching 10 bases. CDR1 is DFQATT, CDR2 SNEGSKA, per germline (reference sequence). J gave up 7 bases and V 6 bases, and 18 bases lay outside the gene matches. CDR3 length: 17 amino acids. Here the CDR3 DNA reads TGCAGTGCCATTATATCGGGACAGGGGATGCCGTCGCAGCCCCAGCATTTT. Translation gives CSAIISGQGMPSQPQHF.

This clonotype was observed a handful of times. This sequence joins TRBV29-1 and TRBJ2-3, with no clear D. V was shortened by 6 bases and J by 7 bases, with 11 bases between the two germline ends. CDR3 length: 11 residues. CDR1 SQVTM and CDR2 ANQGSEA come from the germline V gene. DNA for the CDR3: TGCAGCGTCCCGGGCGATCATACGCAGTATTTT. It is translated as CSVPGDHTQYF.

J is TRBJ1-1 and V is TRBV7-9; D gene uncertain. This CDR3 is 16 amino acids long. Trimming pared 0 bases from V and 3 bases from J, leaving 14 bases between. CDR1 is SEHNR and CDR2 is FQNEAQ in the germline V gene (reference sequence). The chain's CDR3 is CASSLARKEPHTEAFF. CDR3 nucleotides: TGTGCCAGCAGCTTAGCTCGGAAGGAGCCACACACTGAAGCTTTCTTT.

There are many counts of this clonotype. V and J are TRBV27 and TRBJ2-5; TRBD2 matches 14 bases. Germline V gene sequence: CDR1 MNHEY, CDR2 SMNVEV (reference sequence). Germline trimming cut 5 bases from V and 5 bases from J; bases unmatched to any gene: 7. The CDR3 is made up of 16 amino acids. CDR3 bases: TGTGCCAGCAGTCCCGGACTAGCGGGGGGCAGGGAGACCCAGTACTTC. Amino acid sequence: CASSPGLAGGRETQYF.

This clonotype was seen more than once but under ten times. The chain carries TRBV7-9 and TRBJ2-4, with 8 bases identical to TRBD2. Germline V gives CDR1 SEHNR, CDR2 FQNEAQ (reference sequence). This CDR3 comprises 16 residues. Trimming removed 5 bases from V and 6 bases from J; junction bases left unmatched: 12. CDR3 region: CASSPREGRSRNIQYF. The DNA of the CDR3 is TGTGCCAGCAGCCCACGGGAGGGGAGAAGCCGAAACATTCAGTACTTC.